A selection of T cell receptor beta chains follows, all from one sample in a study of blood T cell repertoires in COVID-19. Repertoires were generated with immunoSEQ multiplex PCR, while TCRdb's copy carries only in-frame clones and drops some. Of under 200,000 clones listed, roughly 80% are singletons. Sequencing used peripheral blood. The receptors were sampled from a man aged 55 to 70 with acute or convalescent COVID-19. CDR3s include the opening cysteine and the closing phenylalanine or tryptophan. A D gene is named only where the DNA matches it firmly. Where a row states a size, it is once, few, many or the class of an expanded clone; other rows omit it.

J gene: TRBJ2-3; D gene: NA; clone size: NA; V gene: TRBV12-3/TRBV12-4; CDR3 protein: CASGGAADTQYF; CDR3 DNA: TGTGCCAGCGGGGGGGCCGCGGATACGCAGTATTTT
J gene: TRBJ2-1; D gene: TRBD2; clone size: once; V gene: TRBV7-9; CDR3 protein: CASSLRGGPNNEQFF; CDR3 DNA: TGTGCCAGCAGCTTAAGGGGAGGGCCCAATAATGAGCAGTTCTTC
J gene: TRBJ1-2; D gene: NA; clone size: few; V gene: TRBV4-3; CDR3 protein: CASSQDRGSGGYTF; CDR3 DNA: TGCGCCAGCAGCCAAGATAGGGGGTCGGGCGGCTACACCTTC
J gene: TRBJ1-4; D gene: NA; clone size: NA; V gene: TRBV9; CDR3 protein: CASSVAGLNEKLFF; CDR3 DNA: TGTGCCAGCAGCGTAGCGGGGTTAAATGAAAAACTGTTTTTT
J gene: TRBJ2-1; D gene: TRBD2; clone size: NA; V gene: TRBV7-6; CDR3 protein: CASSLGGRVGDEQFF; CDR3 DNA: TGTGCCAGCAGCTTGGGCGGGAGGGTAGGCGATGAGCAGTTCTTC
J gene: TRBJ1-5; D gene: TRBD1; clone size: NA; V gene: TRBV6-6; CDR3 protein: CASRGQGAGQPQHF; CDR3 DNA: TGTGCCAGCAGAGGACAGGGGGCGGGACAGCCCCAGCATTTT
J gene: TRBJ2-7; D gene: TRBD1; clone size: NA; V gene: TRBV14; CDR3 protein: CASSQVTGAFQYF; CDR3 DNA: TGTGCCAGCAGCCAAGTAACAGGGGCGTTCCAGTACTTC
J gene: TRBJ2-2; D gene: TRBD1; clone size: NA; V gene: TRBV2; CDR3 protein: CASGVDRVFSGVTGELFF; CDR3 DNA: TGTGCCAGCGGAGTTGACAGGGTTTTTAGTGGGGTCACCGGGGAGCTGTTTTTT
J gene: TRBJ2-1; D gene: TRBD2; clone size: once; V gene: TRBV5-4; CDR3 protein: CASSVAGVSSFNEQFF; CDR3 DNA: TGTGCCAGCAGCGTAGCGGGAGTCTCTTCATTCAATGAGCAGTTCTTC
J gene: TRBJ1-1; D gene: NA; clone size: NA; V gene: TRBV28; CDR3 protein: CASPPAGTLEAFF; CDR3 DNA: TGTGCCAGCCCACCAGCGGGGACTCTTGAAGCTTTCTTT
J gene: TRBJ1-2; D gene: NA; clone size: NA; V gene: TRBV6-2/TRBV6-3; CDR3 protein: CASSYGWQVGGYTF; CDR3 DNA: TGTGCCAGCAGTTACGGTTGGCAGGTCGGTGGCTACACCTTC
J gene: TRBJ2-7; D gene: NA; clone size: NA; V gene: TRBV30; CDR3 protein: CAWSHRDTVYEQYF; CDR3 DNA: TGTGCCTGGAGTCACCGGGACACGGTCTACGAGCAGTACTTC
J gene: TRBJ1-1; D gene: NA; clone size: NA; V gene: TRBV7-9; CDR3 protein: CASSRGPTTEAFF; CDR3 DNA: TGTGCCAGCTCCAGAGGGCCGACCACTGAAGCTTTCTTT
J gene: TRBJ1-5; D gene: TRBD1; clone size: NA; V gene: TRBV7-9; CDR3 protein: CASSGTGVQPQHF; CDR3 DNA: TGTGCCAGCAGCGGGACAGGGGTTCAGCCCCAGCATTTT
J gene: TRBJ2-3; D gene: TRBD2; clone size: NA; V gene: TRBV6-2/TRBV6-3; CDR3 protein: CASSYDGGSTDTQYF; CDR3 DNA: TGTGCCAGCAGTTACGACGGGGGGAGCACAGATACGCAGTATTTT
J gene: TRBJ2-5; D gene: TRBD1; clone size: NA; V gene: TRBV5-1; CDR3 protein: CASSLGGGGETQYF; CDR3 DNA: TGCGCCAGCAGCTTGGGAGGGGGCGGAGAGACCCAGTACTTC
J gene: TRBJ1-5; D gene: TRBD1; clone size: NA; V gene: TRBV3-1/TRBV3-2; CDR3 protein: CASSPGTGRQPQHF; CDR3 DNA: TGTGCCAGCAGCCCTGGGACAGGCCGGCAGCCCCAGCATTTT
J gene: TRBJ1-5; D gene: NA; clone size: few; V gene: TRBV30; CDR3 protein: CAWSTREGQPQHF; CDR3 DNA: TGTGCCTGGAGTACGAGGGAGGGACAGCCCCAGCATTTT
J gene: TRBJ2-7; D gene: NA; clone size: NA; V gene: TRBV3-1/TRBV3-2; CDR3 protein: CASSQIAGYEQYF; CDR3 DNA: TGTGCCAGCAGCCAGATCGCGGGTTACGAGCAGTACTTC
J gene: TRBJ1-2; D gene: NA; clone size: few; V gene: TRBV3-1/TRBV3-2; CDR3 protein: CASSQGGPLGYTF; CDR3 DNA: TGTGCCAGCAGCCAAGGGGGGCCGCTTGGCTACACCTTC
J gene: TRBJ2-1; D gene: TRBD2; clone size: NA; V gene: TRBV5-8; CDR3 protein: CASSRGGDNEQFF; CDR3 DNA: TGTGCCAGCAGCCGGGGGGGGGACAATGAGCAGTTCTTC
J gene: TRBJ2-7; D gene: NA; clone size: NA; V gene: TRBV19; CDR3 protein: CASSTTSYPRVEEQYF; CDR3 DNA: TGTGCCAGTAGTACTACTTCCTACCCGCGGGTGGAGGAGCAGTACTTC
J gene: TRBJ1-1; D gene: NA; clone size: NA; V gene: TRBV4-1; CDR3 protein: CASSQAVSSTEAFF; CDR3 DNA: TGCGCCAGCAGCCAGGCGGTGAGTAGCACTGAAGCTTTCTTT
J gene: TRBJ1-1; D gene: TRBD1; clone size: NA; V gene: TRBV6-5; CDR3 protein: CASSYSGQVNTEAFF; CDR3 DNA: TGTGCCAGCAGTTACTCAGGACAGGTGAACACTGAAGCTTTCTTT
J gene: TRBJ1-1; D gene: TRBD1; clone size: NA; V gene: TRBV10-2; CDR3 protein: CASRSGWLGQTEAFF; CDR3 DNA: TGCGCCAGCAGGAGCGGTTGGTTGGGACAGACAGAAGCTTTCTTT
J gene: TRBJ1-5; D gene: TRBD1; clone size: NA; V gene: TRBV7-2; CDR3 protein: CASSVTGGGKLGQPQHF; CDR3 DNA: TGTGCCAGCAGCGTGACAGGAGGGGGCAAGTTGGGTCAGCCCCAGCATTTT
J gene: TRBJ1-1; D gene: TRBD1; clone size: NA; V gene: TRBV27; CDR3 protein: CASSLMGLRGQGSEAFF; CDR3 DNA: TGTGCCAGCAGTTTGATGGGGCTCAGGGGGCAAGGGTCTGAAGCTTTCTTT
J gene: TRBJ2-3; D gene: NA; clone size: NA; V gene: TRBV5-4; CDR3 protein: CASSSEGRGTDTQYF; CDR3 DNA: TGTGCCAGCAGCTCGGAGGGTCGCGGCACAGATACGCAGTATTTT
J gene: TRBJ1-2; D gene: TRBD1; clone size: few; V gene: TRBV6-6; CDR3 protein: CASSIGTGPGYTF; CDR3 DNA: TGTGCCAGCAGTATCGGGACAGGGCCTGGCTACACCTTC
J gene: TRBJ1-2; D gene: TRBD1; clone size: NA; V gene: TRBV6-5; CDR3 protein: CASKTGVDYGYTF; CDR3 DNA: TGTGCCAGCAAAACAGGGGTGGACTATGGCTACACCTTC
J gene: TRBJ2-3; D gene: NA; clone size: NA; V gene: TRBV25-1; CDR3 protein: CASSELWRDTDTQYF; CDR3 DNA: TGTGCCAGCAGTGAATTATGGAGAGACACAGATACGCAGTATTTT